This TCR beta chain is drawn from a study of pediatric ulcerative colitis. Assay used: immunoSEQ multiplex PCR; TCRdb lists only in-frame clones, some missing. The sample gives roughly 25,000 clones, approximately 71% of which show up once; 7.5% to 9% is in the top ten. V dropped 6 bases and J dropped 5; count of bases not matched to a gene: 12. CDR1 is MNHEY and CDR2 is SMNVEV in the germline V gene (reference sequence). This CDR3 region has 16 residues. During colonoscopy, one to two rectal pinch biopsies were collected. The rearrangement joins TRBV27 to TRBJ2-5; 10 bases map to TRBD1. The source material was gut tissue. This TCR derives from a boy between 5 and 17 years old with severe ulcerative colitis. The CDR3 nucleotides are TGTGCCAGCAGCCGAGCCGGGACAGGGGCCGGGGAGACCCAGTACTTC. It encodes CASSRAGTGAGETQYF.